Sequencing of this T cell receptor beta chain was carried out in a study of CD8 T cells in Susac syndrome. CD8+ and CD4+ T cells taken from blood had their TCR beta sequenced. The recently defined diagnostic criteria for definite or probable disease were met by the Susac syndrome patients. Notes on this clonotype: The antigen remains unidentified.

Random-hexamer reverse transcription was applied to roughly 0.5 to 1 ug RNA. Each CDR3 protein is one row after TCRdb ran MiXCR on the immunoSEQ multiplex PCR reads. There are 65,000 to 95,000 distinct CDR3 sequences in the sample; about 93% occur only once, and roughly 0.88% lies in the top ten. V was pared by 3 bases and J by 5 bases, with 5 bases of the junction left unmatched. Germline-derived CDR1 and CDR2 are SGHVS and FQNEAQ. There are 16 residues in the CDR3. Findings and caveats of the study: Around 16 Susac-specific public clones were found in total CD8+ repertoires and 5 or 6 in CD8+ TEMRA repertoires.

Sample: CD8+ T cells from PBMCs. The V call is TRBV7-8, the J call TRBJ2-5; TRBD2 agrees at 14 bases. The source is a human donor with Susac syndrome. The DNA for the CDR3 is TGTGCCAGCAGCTTTGGACTAGCGGGAGGCGGGGAGACCCAGTACTTC. It yields the protein CASSFGLAGGGETQYF.